This T cell receptor (beta chain) appears in the sequencing data of a study of PD-1 blockade in classical Hodgkin lymphoma. This table comes from immunoSEQ multiplex PCR, and its TCRdb copy is limited to in-frame clones, with some not included. The table lists roughly 100,000 clones, roughly 89% of them singletons. Time point described: cycle 4 day 1 (C4D1), after more than five weeks of nivolumab. Relapses following autologous stem cell transplantation were seen in all patients, with brentuximab vedotin exposure varying. Germline assignment: CDR1 LNHDA and CDR2 SQIVND (reference sequence). This CDR3 is built from 15 residues. The ends lost 3 bases at V and 0 bases at J; junction bases unmatched: 3.

Sequencing was performed on peripheral blood mononuclear cells (PBMCs), taken before the fourth cycle of nivolumab. The source is a human donor with classical Hodgkin lymphoma. The J gene is TRBJ2-7, the V gene TRBV19; 9 bases match TRBD2. CDR3 DNA: TGTGCCAGTAGTATGCTAGCGGGGAGCTCCTACGAGCAGTACTTC. Translation: CASSMLAGSSYEQYF.